This TCR beta chain was documented in a study of blood T cell repertoires in COVID-19. Study-level background: The origin of the acute and convalescent COVID-19 samples was the United States, Italy and Spain. T cells, B-cell-depleted T cells, or PBMCs provided the cDNA or gDNA that served as material.

Methods used by the authors: Researchers report that nucleated cell counts were estimated from reference gene primer amplification. Clones were read by immunoSEQ multiplex PCR, and TCRdb kept only the in-frame ones, dropping some. D and trimming come from the DNA, and the V and J calls and clone size come from that table. Of roughly 200,000 clones listed, roughly 78% are singletons. The CDR3 is 15 amino acids. V lost 3 bases, J lost 4 bases, and 15 bases lay in between. From germline, CDR1 is MDHEN and CDR2 SYDVKM. V usage is TRBV28 and J usage is TRBJ1-1; D call uncertain. The sequence derives from a woman of 80 years or more with active or convalescent COVID-19. Sequenced material: peripheral blood. CDR3 sequence reads: CASSLGRSGTTEAFF. The CDR3 region has the DNA TGTGCCAGCAGTTTGGGCAGGTCTGGTACCACTGAAGCTTTCTTT.